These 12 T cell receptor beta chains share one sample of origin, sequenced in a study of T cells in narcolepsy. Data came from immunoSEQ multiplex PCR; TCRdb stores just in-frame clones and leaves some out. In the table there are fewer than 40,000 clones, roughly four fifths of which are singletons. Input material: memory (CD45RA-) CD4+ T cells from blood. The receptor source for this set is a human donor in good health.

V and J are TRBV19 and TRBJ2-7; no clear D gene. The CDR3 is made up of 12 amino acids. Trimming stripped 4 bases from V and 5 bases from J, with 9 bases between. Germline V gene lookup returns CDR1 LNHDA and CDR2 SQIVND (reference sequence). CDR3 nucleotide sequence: TGTGCCAGTAGTAACGGGTTCGACGAGCAGTACTTC. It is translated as CASSNGFDEQYF.

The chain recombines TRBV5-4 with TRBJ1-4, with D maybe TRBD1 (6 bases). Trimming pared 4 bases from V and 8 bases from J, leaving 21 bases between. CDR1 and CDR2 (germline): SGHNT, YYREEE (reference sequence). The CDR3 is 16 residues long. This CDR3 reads CASSPEGGGYGEKLFF. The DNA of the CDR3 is TGTGCCAGCAGCCCAGAAGGGGGAGGTTATGGGGAAAAACTGTTTTTT.

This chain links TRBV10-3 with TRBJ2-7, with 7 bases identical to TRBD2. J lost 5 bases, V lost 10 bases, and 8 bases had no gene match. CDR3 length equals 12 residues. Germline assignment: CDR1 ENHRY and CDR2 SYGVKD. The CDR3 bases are TGTGCCACCCCGGGGAGGGCCCACGAGCAGTACTTC. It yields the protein CATPGRAHEQYF.

The CDR3 protein is CAISEVVLTDTQYF. The CDR3 coding sequence is TGTGCCATCAGTGAAGTAGTCCTCACAGATACGCAGTATTTT. V gene TRBV10-3 combines with J gene TRBJ2-3, with D unresolved. This CDR3 has 14 amino acids. Per the germline V gene, CDR1 is ENHRY and CDR2 is SYGVKD. V lost 3 bases and J lost 2, with 9 bases in between.

In DNA, the CDR3 is TGTGCCAGCAGCTATTTGGGGGCTCAAGAGACCCAGTACTTC. Translating gives CASSYLGAQETQYF. The chain uses TRBV7-6 and TRBJ2-5; weak D call: TRBD1 (6 bases). The germline gives CDR1 SGHVS, CDR2 FNYEAQ. The V gene lost 4 bases and the J gene lost 2 bases, with 11 bases spanning the gap. The CDR3 loop spans 14 amino acids.

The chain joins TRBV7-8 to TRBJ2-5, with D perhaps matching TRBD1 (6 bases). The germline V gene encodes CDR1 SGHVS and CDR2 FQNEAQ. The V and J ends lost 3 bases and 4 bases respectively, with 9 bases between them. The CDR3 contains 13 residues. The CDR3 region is CASSFRGGETQYF. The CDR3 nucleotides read TGTGCCAGCAGCTTCAGGGGCGGAGAGACCCAGTACTTC.

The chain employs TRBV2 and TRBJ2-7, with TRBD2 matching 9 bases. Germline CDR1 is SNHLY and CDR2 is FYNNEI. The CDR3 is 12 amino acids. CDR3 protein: CASSEGLSGRLV. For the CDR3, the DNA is TGTGCCAGCAGTGAAGGTCTAAGCGGGAGGTTGGTC.

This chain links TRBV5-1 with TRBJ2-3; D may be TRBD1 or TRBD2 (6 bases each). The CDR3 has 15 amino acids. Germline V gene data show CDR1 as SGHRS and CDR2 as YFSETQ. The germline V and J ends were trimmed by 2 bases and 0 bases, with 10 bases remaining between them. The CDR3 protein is CASSLRGVSTDTQYF. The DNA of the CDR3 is TGCGCCAGCAGCTTAAGGGGGGTTAGCACAGATACGCAGTATTTT.

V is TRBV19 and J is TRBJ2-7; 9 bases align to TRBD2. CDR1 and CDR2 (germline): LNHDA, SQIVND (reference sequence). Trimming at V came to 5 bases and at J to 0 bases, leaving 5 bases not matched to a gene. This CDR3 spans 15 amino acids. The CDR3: CASSYSGSSSYEQYF. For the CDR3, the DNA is TGTGCCAGTAGTTATAGCGGGAGTAGCTCCTACGAGCAGTACTTC.

The CDR3 DNA sequence: TGTGCCAGCAGCAGGACAGATCTGAACACTGAAGCTTTCTTT. Translation: CASSRTDLNTEAFF. The rearrangement joins TRBV6-5 to TRBJ1-1, with a tentative D call TRBD1 (6 bases). The CDR3 is 14 amino acids. Trimming took 6 bases from V and 0 from J, leaving 11 bases between them. The germline gives CDR1 MNHEY, CDR2 SVGAGI.

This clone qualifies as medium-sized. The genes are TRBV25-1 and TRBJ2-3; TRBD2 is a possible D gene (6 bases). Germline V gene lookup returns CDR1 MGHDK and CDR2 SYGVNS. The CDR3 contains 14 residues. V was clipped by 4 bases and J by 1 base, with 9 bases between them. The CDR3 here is CASSVVAGTDTQYF. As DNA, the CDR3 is TGTGCCAGCAGTGTTGTAGCGGGCACAGATACGCAGTATTTT. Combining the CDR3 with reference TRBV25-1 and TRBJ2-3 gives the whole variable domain EADIYQTPRYLVIGTGKKITLECSQTMGHDKMYWYQQDPGMELHLIHYSYGVNSTEKGDLSSESTVSRIRTEHFPLTLESARPSHTSQYLCASSVVAGTDTQYFGPGTRLTVL.

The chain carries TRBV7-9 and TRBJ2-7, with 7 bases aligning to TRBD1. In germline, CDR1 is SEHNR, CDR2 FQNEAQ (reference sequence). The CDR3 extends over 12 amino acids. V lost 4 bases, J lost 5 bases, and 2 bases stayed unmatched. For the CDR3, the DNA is TGTGCCAGCAGCTCCACAGGGGACGAGCAGTACTTC. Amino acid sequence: CASSSTGDEQYF.